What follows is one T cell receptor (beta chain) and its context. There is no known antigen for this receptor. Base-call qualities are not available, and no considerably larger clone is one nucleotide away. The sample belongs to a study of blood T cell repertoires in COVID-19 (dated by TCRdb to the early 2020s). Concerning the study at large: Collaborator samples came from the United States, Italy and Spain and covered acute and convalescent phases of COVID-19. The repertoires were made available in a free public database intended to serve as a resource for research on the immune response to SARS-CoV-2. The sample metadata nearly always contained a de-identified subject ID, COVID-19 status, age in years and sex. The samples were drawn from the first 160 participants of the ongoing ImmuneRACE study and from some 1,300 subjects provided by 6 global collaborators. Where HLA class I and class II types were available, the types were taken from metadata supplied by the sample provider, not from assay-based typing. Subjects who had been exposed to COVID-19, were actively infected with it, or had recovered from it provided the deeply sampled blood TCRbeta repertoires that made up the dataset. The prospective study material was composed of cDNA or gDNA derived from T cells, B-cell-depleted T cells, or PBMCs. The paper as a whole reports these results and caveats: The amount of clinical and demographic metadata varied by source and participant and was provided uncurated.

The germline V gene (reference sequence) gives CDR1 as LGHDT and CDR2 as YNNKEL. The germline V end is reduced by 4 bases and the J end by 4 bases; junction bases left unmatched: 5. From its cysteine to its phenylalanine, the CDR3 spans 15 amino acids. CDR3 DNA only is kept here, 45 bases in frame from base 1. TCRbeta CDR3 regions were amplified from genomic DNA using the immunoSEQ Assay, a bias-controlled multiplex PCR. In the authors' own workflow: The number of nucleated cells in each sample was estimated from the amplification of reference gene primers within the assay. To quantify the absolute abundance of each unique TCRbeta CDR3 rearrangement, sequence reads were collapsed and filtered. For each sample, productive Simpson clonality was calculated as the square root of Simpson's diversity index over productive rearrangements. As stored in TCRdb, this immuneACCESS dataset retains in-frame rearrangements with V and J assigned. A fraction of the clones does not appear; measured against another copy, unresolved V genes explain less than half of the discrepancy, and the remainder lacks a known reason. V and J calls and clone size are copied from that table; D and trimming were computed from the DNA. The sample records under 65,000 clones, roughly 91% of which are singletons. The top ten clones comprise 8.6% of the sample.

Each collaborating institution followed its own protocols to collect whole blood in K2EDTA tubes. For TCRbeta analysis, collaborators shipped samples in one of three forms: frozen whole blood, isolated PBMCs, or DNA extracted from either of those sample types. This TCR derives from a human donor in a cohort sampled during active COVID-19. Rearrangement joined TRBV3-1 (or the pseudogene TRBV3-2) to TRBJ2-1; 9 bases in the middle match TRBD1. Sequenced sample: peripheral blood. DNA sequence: TGTGCCAGCAGCCCGGACAGGGGAAGATACAATGAGCAGTTCTTC. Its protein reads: CASSPDRGRYNEQFF.